These 22 T cell receptor beta chains share one sample of origin, sequenced in a study of T cell responses to AZD1222 COVID-19 vaccine. The table came from immunoSEQ multiplex PCR; TCRdb's copy has only in-frame clones and leaves some out. This table holds some 88,000 clones, about 91% found once. The sample was peripheral blood, taken on day 0 of AZD1222 vaccination. The receptors stem from an adult in good health.

The rearrangement uses TRBV5-1 and TRBJ2-3; D not resolved. CDR1 and CDR2 (germline): SGHRS, YFSETQ. The CDR3 totals 13 residues. V lost 0 bases and J 6 bases, leaving 8 bases between the germline ends. CDR3 protein: CASSLAGDDTQYF. As DNA, the CDR3 is TGCGCCAGCAGCTTGGCTGGGGATGATACGCAGTATTTT.

Comments on this clone: The identical CDR3 is also encoded by other nucleotide sequences in the sample. The gene calls are TRBV5-1 and TRBJ1-4; no reliable D call. The V gene lost 2 bases and the J gene lost 0 bases, with 5 bases spanning the gap. Germline CDR1 reads SGHRS; CDR2 reads YFSETQ. The CDR3 loop spans 14 amino acids. CDR3 amino acids: CASSFGATNEKLFF. CDR3 DNA sequence: TGCGCCAGCAGCTTTGGGGCAACTAATGAAAAACTGTTTTTT.

This chain's CDR3 is CAISESTSGRYEQYF. CDR3 DNA sequence: TGTGCCATCAGTGAGTCGACTAGCGGGAGGTACGAGCAGTACTTC. This chain connects TRBV10-3 to TRBJ2-7, with TRBD2 matching over 13 bases. V lost 0 bases and J lost 4; bases outside the gene matches: 0. CDR3 length: 15 residues. Per germline, CDR1 ENHRY and CDR2 SYGVKD.

The V gene is TRBV19, the J gene TRBJ1-2; perhaps TRBD1 as D (5 bases). The V end lost 10 bases, the J end lost 2 bases, and 23 bases lay between the germline ends. In germline, CDR1 is LNHDA, CDR2 SQIVND (reference sequence). The CDR3 spans 16 residues. CDR3 coding DNA: TGTGCCACCACATCCGGGGGTCTGGGAGCAAACTATGGCTACACCTTC. This encodes CATTSGGLGANYGYTF.

The V gene is TRBV6-2 or TRBV6-3, the J gene TRBJ2-6; TRBD2 aligns across 9 bases. With V trimmed by 7 bases and J by 2 bases, 6 bases remained unmatched. In germline, CDR1 is MNHEY, CDR2 SVGEGT. The CDR3 consists of 16 residues. CDR3 nucleotides: TGTGCCAGCACCCCGCGGGGGGGGACTGGGGCCAACGTCCTGACTTTC. Translated, it gives CASTPRGGTGANVLTF.

This sequence joins TRBV7-9 and TRBJ2-1; 7 positions agree with TRBD2. This CDR3 is 17 amino acids long. Germline values: CDR1 SEHNR, CDR2 FQNEAQ (reference sequence). V dropped 3 bases and J dropped 4; count of bases not matched to a gene: 12. The CDR3 sequence: CASSFPLRTRQYNEQFF. In DNA, the CDR3 is TGTGCCAGCAGCTTCCCGCTCCGGACTAGACAGTACAATGAGCAGTTCTTC.

The chain couples TRBV29-1 to TRBJ2-3; D not certain. The ends were cut back, 3 bases at V and 0 bases at J, with 7 bases in the middle. CDR3 length: 13 amino acids. The germline V gene encodes CDR1 SQVTM and CDR2 ANQGSEA. DNA of the CDR3: TGCAGCGTTGATCAGATTAGCACAGATACGCAGTATTTT. This encodes CSVDQISTDTQYF.

The chain couples TRBV24-1 to TRBJ2-3, with 16 bases matching TRBD2. J lost 0 bases, V lost 4 bases, and 12 bases had no gene match. The CDR3 extends over 21 amino acids. The germline gives CDR1 KGHDR, CDR2 SFDVKD. The CDR3 is CATSDPGTSGRAFFSTDTQYF. As DNA, the CDR3 is TGTGCCACCAGTGACCCTGGGACTAGCGGGAGGGCCTTCTTCAGCACAGATACGCAGTATTTT.

This chain uses TRBV14 with TRBJ1-2, with D tentatively TRBD1 (5 bases). The ends were cut back, 4 bases at V and 8 bases at J, with 23 bases in the middle. The CDR3 is 16 residues long. CDR1 SGHDN and CDR2 FVKESK come from the germline V gene. Here the CDR3 reads CASSPYETGGMVGYTF. CDR3 coding DNA: TGTGCCAGCAGCCCCTACGAGACGGGGGGGATGGTGGGCTACACCTTC.

The genes are TRBV7-3 and TRBJ2-5; D call uncertain. This CDR3 has 13 residues. Germline V lookup: CDR1 SGHTA, CDR2 FQGTGA. Between the trimmed V and J ends, which lost 2 bases and 4 bases, there was a span of 8 bases. The CDR3: CASSLGRTETQYF. Written as DNA, the CDR3 is TGTGCCAGCAGCTTAGGCCGGACAGAGACCCAGTACTTC.

The sample holds a few counts of this clone. The chain employs TRBV7-2 and TRBJ1-1, with D hard to call. V lost 2 bases to trimming and J lost 7 bases, with 11 bases between them. Germline-derived CDR1 and CDR2 are SGHTA and FQGNSA. This CDR3 contains 13 residues. In nucleotides, the CDR3 is TGTGCCAGCAGCTTACTCCCCGATCGTGAAGCTTTCTTT. Translated, it gives CASSLLPDREAFF. Looking up the rest from reference TRBV7-2 and TRBJ1-1 gives the full variable domain: GAGVSQSPSNKVTEKGKDVELRCDPISGHTALYWYRQSLGQGLEFLIYFQGNSAPDKSGLPSDRFSAERTGGSVSTLTIQRTQQEDSAVYLCASSLLPDREAFFGQGTRLTVV.

V usage is TRBV19 and J usage is TRBJ1-1; D is perhaps TRBD1 (6 bases). The CDR3 is made up of 13 amino acids. V shed 6 bases and J shed 5 bases, with 13 bases lying between them. From germline, CDR1 is LNHDA and CDR2 SQIVND (reference sequence). The CDR3 region has the DNA TGTGCCAGTAGGGGGGGGGCCTGGACTGAAGCTTTCTTT. Its protein is CASRGGAWTEAFF.

The chain has TRBV6-4 and TRBJ1-2; D possibly corresponds to TRBD1 (5 bases). V was shortened by 6 bases and J by 4 bases, with 12 bases between the two germline ends. Germline values: CDR1 MRHNA, CDR2 SNTAGT. CDR3 size: 13 residues. This CDR3 reads CASSVDGAYGYTF. The CDR3 region has the DNA TGTGCCAGCAGCGTAGACGGGGCCTATGGCTACACCTTC.

This clone has only one observation. The V and J genes are TRBV27 and TRBJ1-1; D possibly corresponds to TRBD1 (6 bases). The V end was cut by 6 bases, the J end by 4 bases, with 9 bases between. The CDR3 is 12 residues long. Germline V gene lookup returns CDR1 MNHEY and CDR2 SMNVEV (reference sequence). For the CDR3, the DNA is TGTGCCAGCAGAACAGGGATCACTGAAGCTTTCTTT. It translates to CASRTGITEAFF.

The genes are TRBV5-1 and TRBJ2-6; D is perhaps TRBD1 (6 bases). The CDR3 has 18 amino acids. Germline V gene data show CDR1 as SGHRS and CDR2 as YFSETQ. Trimming cost V 3 bases and J 0 bases, with 16 bases left between them. The chain's CDR3 is CASSSVPGALSGANVLTF. In DNA, the CDR3 is TGCGCCAGCAGCTCTGTGCCAGGGGCACTCTCTGGGGCCAACGTCCTGACTTTC. Using reference TRBV5-1 and TRBJ2-6 for the parts outside the CDR3, the full variable domain is KAGVTQTPRYLIKTRGQQVTLSCSPISGHRSVSWYQQTPGQGLQFLFEYFSETQRNKGNFPGRFSGRQFSNSRSEMNVSTLELGDSALYLCASSSVPGALSGANVLTFGAGSRLTVL.

This clone was seen a few times. The chain combines TRBV6-5 with TRBJ2-7; 9 nucleotides align to TRBD2. V lost 10 bases to trimming and J lost 3 bases; unmatched junction nucleotides: 10. The CDR3 has 14 residues. The germline CDR1 and CDR2 sequences are MNHEY and SVGAGI. DNA for the CDR3: TGTGCCAACTCTGCGGGGGGGCTCAGCTACGAGCAGTACTTC. Residues: CANSAGGLSYEQYF.

The rearrangement links TRBV23-1 to TRBJ2-1; D not resolved. TRBV23-1 belongs to the ORF category, with a function that is uncertain. Trimming took off 0 bases at V and 0 bases at J, with 9 bases between the two ends. The CDR3 has 16 residues. CDR3 DNA: TGCGCCAGCAGTCAATCGGTAGGGCGCTCCTACAATGAGCAGTTCTTC. It encodes CASSQSVGRSYNEQFF.

This clone was recorded only once. The chain links TRBV6-5 to TRBJ2-1; D may be TRBD2 (6 bases). This CDR3 comprises 14 residues. Germline V lookup: CDR1 MNHEY, CDR2 SVGAGI. Trimming shortened V by 10 bases and J by 0 bases, and 13 bases separated the two germline ends. CDR3 protein: CATAFGSSYNEQFF. In DNA, the CDR3 is TGTGCCACGGCTTTCGGGAGCTCCTACAATGAGCAGTTCTTC.

This chain connects TRBV9 to TRBJ2-5; 7 positions match TRBD1. CDR1 is SGDLS, CDR2 YYNGEE, per germline. After removal of 0 bases from V and 1 base from J, the junction contained 6 bases not matched to a gene. The CDR3 has 16 amino acids. The CDR3 protein is CASSVGGEGAQETQYF. CDR3 DNA sequence: TGTGCCAGCAGCGTAGGTGGCGAGGGGGCCCAAGAGACCCAGTACTTC.

This chain joins TRBV30 and TRBJ1-2, with TRBD1 as a possible D gene (6 bases). Trimming stripped 2 bases from V and 5 bases from J, with 12 bases between. Germline loops: CDR1 GTSNPN, CDR2 SVGIG (reference sequence). This CDR3 spans 13 amino acids. This CDR3 is CAWSQGHEYGYTF. CDR3 in DNA: TGTGCCTGGAGTCAGGGACATGAGTATGGCTACACCTTC.

The chain recombines TRBV27 with TRBJ1-5; D is unresolved. Deletions cut 3 bases from V and 5 bases from J, with 5 bases between. Germline V CDR1 and CDR2: MNHEY, SMNVEV (reference sequence). The CDR3 loop spans 12 amino acids. This CDR3 is CASSFTDQPQHF. CDR3 coding DNA: TGTGCCAGCAGTTTTACGGATCAGCCCCAGCATTTT.

The chain recombines TRBV28 with TRBJ2-2; 8 bases are a match to TRBD1. V gave up 5 bases and J gave up 6 bases; unmatched junction bases: 11. This CDR3 comprises 16 residues. The germline CDR1 and CDR2 sequences are MDHEN and SYDVKM. The CDR3 nucleotides read TGTGCCAGCAGTCCCCCAGGGGGCGCGTCGTCCGGGGAGCTGTTTTTT. Its protein is CASSPPGGASSGELFF.